Detailed here is one T cell receptor (beta chain). It lacks a known antigen. Nothing much larger sits one base from this clone, and base qualities are not available. The data were taken from a study of blood T cell repertoires in COVID-19 (dated by TCRdb to 2018 to 2021). Study-wide context: Samples from collaborators originated in the United States, Italy and Spain and spanned both the acute and convalescent phases of COVID-19. The prospective study material was composed of cDNA or gDNA derived from T cells, B-cell-depleted T cells, or PBMCs. The dataset comprised deeply sampled blood TCRbeta repertoires from subjects exposed to, actively infected with, or recovered from COVID-19. The repertoires were made available in a free public database intended to serve as a resource for research on the immune response to SARS-CoV-2. Samples were obtained from the ongoing ImmuneRACE study (first 160 participants) and from over 1,000 subjects provided by 6 global collaborators. Nearly every sample came with metadata listing a de-identified subject ID, COVID-19 status, age in years and sex. Where available, HLA class I and class II types were obtained from metadata supplied by the sample provider rather than from assay-based typing.

Enrolling through a virtual design, the prospective study's participants ranged in age from roughly 18 to 90 years and lived across around 25 United States geographic areas. To assign participants to cohorts, the prospective study relied on clinical history that participants themselves reported in a screening survey and a study questionnaire. Mobile phlebotomists in the prospective study collected whole blood, serum and a nasopharyngeal or oropharyngeal swab from every participant. Participants in the prospective study had the option to provide additional blood draws and questionnaires over an approximately 2-month period. Before DNA extraction, prospective study blood samples were shipped either frozen or at room temperature. The CDR3 goes from the cysteine to the phenylalanine over 17 residues. CDR3 DNA is the only sequence kept; it has 51 bases, read in frame from the first base. CDR1 and CDR2, looked up from the germline V gene, are SGHAT and FQNNGV. For this chain, trimming is 1 base at the V end and 8 bases at the J end, and the number of junction bases without a gene match is 9.

What the work shows at the level of the full study, not this receptor alone: The amount of clinical and demographic metadata varied by source and participant and was provided uncurated.

TCRbeta CDR3 regions were amplified from genomic DNA using the immunoSEQ Assay, a bias-controlled multiplex PCR. For the original study's pipeline: Nucleated cell counts per sample were estimated from amplification of reference gene primers within the assay. To quantify the absolute abundance of each unique TCRbeta CDR3 rearrangement, sequence reads were collapsed and filtered. For each sample, productive Simpson clonality was calculated by taking the square root of Simpson's diversity index across productive rearrangements. Here the immuneACCESS table is served through TCRdb, limited to in-frame sequences with V and J called. Missing clones are a known gap in these copies; in checked studies unresolved V genes cover under half, and the rest lacks a known reason. D and trimming were read from the DNA, whereas the V and J calls and clone size are those reported in that table. For this sample the table gives roughly 300,000 clones, of which around 85% were detected only once. The ten top clones hold about 4.2% of the sample.

Here the chain combines TRBV11-2 and TRBJ2-1; 12 bases in between match TRBD2. The sequenced sample consisted of PBMCs or T cells enriched from blood (not recorded which). This receptor was identified in a woman aged 40-49 years with acute COVID-19. This receptor has the CDR3 CASSLAGLAGRQDEQFF. At the DNA level, the sequence is TGTGCCAGCAGCTTAGCAGGACTAGCGGGACGTCAGGATGAGCAGTTCTTC.